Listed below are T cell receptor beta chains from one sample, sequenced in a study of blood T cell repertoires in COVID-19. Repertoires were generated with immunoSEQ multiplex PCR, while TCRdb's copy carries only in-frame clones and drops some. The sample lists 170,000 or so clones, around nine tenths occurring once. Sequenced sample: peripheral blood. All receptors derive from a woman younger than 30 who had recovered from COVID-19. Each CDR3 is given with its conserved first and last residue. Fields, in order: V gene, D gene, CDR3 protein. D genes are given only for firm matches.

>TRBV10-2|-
CASSEASPSHSGNTIYF
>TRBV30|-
CAWSSGSLGSPLHF
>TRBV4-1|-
CASSQVAGTFNEQYF
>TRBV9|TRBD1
CASSAGQGFSDEQFF
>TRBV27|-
CASSLSTGPYNSPLHF
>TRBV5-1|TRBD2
CASSLALRENYDTQYF
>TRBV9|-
CASSVGQASYEQYF
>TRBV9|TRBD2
CASSARTSVGDEQFF
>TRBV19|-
CASTQTGRGTEAFF
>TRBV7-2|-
CASSSSLGASSYNEQFF
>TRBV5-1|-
CASSIEGGSGTQYF
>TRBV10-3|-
CATWEAFNEQFF
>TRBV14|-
CASSRQLNTEAFF
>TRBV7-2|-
CASSLPGLSSYNSPLHF
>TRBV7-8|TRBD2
CASSLVRTSESQFF
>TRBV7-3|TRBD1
CASSSLWDSGDEKLFF
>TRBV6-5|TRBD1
CASSSGTVNYGYTF
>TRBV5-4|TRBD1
CASSNKTGRETQYF
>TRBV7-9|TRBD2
CASSLGEASGRNEQFF
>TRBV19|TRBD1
CASSMDRGHYGYTF
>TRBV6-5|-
CASSYGQGPLNTEAFF
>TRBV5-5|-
CASSPTLGGRYTEAFF
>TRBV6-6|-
CASSMMTYNSPLHF
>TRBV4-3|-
CASSQAAGSDTQYF
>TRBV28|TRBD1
CASRAGGSGYGYTF
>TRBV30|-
CAWSVGGDQETQYF
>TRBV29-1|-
CSVELDRSYEQYF
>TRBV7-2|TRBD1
CASSLEGASYYGQDTQYF
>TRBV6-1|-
CASSESYTEAFF
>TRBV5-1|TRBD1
CASSLGRGDGYTF
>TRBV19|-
CASSIGNRADQPQHF
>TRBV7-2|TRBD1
CASSLVTGGYTEAFF
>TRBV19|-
CASSIDPGANQPQHF
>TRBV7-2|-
CASSLHRVENYGYTF
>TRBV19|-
CASSIPGFNTQYF
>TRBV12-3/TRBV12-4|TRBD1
CASSWTGDSPLHF
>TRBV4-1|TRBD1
CASRGQGADEQYF
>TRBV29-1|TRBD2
CSVEGEASGSNEQFF
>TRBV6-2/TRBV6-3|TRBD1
CASSRDRALIKPQHF
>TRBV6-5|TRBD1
CASSYLDRGRDQPQHF
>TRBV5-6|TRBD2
CASSLALAGGPYNEQFF
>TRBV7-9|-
CASSLAMENLSNQPQHF
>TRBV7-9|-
CASSLDAGQPQHF
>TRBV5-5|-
CASSLTGNSNQPQHF
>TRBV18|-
CASSPPSILSGNTIYF
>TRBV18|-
CASSPQGENSPLHF
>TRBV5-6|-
CASSAPGTLTEAFF
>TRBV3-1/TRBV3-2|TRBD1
CASSQDRVFGYTF
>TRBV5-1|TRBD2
CASRSSGTSILGETQYF